The T cell receptor beta chain under discussion was sequenced for a study of CD8+CD57+ T cells in acquired aplastic anemia. Study in general: The study obtained an average of about 3.2 ug of DNA from sorted CD4+ and CD8+ cells.

An expansion of CD8+CD57+ cells by flow cytometry had been shown in patients chosen for sequencing. Study-level results: Controls did not differ significantly from patients in CD8+ Simpson's diversity. Roughly 31 was the count of CD8+ CDR3 sequences that patients shared with controls.

To note about this clonotype: The target antigen is unknown.

Profiling that covered TCR beta VDJ and CDR3 relied on genomic DNA as its template. Each CDR3 protein gets one entry after TCRdb re-called the reads with MiXCR. The table records approximately 250,000 distinct CDR3 sequences, approximately 86% of them present only once. Germline-derived CDR1 and CDR2 are SGHTA and FQGTGA. With V trimmed by 6 bases and J by 3 bases, 12 bases remained unmatched. This CDR3 has 17 residues. The material sequenced was sorted CD4+, CD8+, or CD8+CD57+ T cells (not recorded which) from PBMCs. The rearrangement uses TRBV7-3 and TRBJ2-1; TRBD2 matches at 9 bases. This TCR derives from a human donor with aplastic anemia. This chain's CDR3 is CASSSSGTWGYYNEQFF. As DNA, the CDR3 is TGTGCCAGCAGTTCTAGCGGGACTTGGGGATACTACAATGAGCAGTTCTTC. Filled out from reference TRBV7-3 and TRBJ2-1, the complete variable domain reads GAGVSQTPSNKVTEKGKYVELRCDPISGHTALYWYRQSLGQGPEFLIYFQGTGAADDSGLPNDRFFAVRPEGSVSTLKIQRTERGDSAVYLCASSSSGTWGYYNEQFFGPGTRLTVL.